The next 30 T cell receptor beta chains were all read from a single sample in a study of blood T cell repertoires in COVID-19 (dated by TCRdb to the early 2020s). Preparation of the library involved the immunoSEQ multiplex PCR assay. TCRdb took over this immuneACCESS table, retaining in-frame rearrangements with V and J assigned. Such tables are incomplete; in checked studies, under half of the missing clones stem from an unresolved V gene, and the remainder is unexplained. Counted in this sample were 29,000 or so clones; around 89% of them appeared once. The ten biggest clones cover over 9% of the sample. The sequenced sample was peripheral blood. Receptors were obtained from a man aged 60 to 75 with acute or convalescent COVID-19.

This chain links TRBV5-1 with TRBJ1-6; D not resolved. This CDR3 region has 16 residues. Germline V gene lookup returns CDR1 SGHRS and CDR2 YFSETQ. V gave up 0 bases and J gave up 5 bases, with 12 bases separating them. CDR3 nucleotides: TGCGCCAGCAGCTTGGCGACGGTAGACAATAATTCACCCCTCCACTTT. This sequence encodes CASSLATVDNNSPLHF.

The J gene is TRBJ2-7, the V gene TRBV5-1; 9 bases agree with TRBD1. V trimming: 0 bases; J trimming: 3 bases; junction bases outside the gene matches: 4. This CDR3 spans 15 amino acids. The V gene's germline CDR1 is SGHRS and CDR2 YFSETQ. CDR3 nucleotide sequence: TGCGCCAGCAGCTTGGCGAGGACAGGGGTCTACGAGCAGTACTTC. Its protein is CASSLARTGVYEQYF.

V gene TRBV2 combines with J gene TRBJ1-2; TRBD1 matches 9 bases. There are 14 residues in the CDR3. In germline, CDR1 is SNHLY, CDR2 FYNNEI. V lost 5 bases to trimming and J lost 3 bases; unmatched junction nucleotides: 4. The CDR3 DNA sequence: TGTGCCAGCAGTTCTGGACAGGGGCACTATGGCTACACCTTC. This translates into CASSSGQGHYGYTF.

CDR3 DNA: TGTGCCAGCAGCTTAGCTTTCGGGGGGTTCACTGAAGCTTTCTTT. Translating gives CASSLAFGGFTEAFF. J is TRBJ1-1 and V is TRBV7-6; possibly TRBD1 for D (5 bases). CDR1 SGHVS and CDR2 FNYEAQ come from the germline V gene. The CDR3 is 15 residues long. The V gene lost 0 bases and the J gene lost 4 bases, with 12 bases spanning the gap.

The chain has TRBV6-5 and TRBJ1-1, with TRBD1 matching 7 bases. There are 13 residues in the CDR3. V lost 6 bases and J lost 5; bases outside the gene matches: 6. Germline V lookup: CDR1 MNHEY, CDR2 SVGAGI. The CDR3 here is CASRVTGLTEAFF. CDR3 sequence (DNA): TGTGCCAGCAGGGTGACAGGGCTGACTGAAGCTTTCTTT.

This rearrangement joins TRBV5-1 to TRBJ1-2; 11 nucleotides line up with TRBD1. The CDR3 runs to 15 residues. V lost 4 bases and J lost 5; bases outside the gene matches: 7. The germline V gene has CDR1 SGHRS and CDR2 YFSETQ. Here the CDR3 DNA reads TGCGCCAGCAGCCCGGGGACAGGGGGAGAGTATGGCTACACCTTC. Its translation is CASSPGTGGEYGYTF.

The rearrangement links TRBV10-2 to TRBJ2-3; D remains unclear. Germline CDR1 and CDR2: WSHSY and SAAADI. V lost 4 bases and J 0 bases, leaving 17 bases between the germline ends. The CDR3 contains 17 residues. DNA for the CDR3: TGCGCCAGCAGTGCGCACCTTTTGACAAGTAGCACAGATACGCAGTATTTT. Encoded protein: CASSAHLLTSSTDTQYF.

This chain uses TRBV19 with TRBJ2-7; 7 bases align to TRBD1. CDR3 length: 14 residues. The J segment lost 0 bases and the V segment lost 6 bases, leaving 5 bases of the junction unmatched. Germline CDR1 LNHDA, CDR2 SQIVND (reference sequence). The CDR3 coding sequence is TGTGCCAGTAGCCCTGGGACAGTCTCCTACGAGCAGTACTTC. Translation gives CASSPGTVSYEQYF.

The chain joins TRBV5-8 to TRBJ1-3, with D perhaps TRBD1 (6 bases). The germline gives CDR1 SGHTS, CDR2 YDEGEE. The CDR3 consists of 16 residues. The V end lost 3 bases, the J end lost 0 bases, and 13 bases lay between the germline ends. CDR3 in DNA: TGTGCCAGCAGCTCTGGACAGCGGATCTCTGGAAACACCATATATTTT. Protein sequence: CASSSGQRISGNTIYF.

The V and J genes are TRBV7-9 and TRBJ2-7; 8 nucleotides agree with TRBD1. Looked up from germline, CDR1 is SEHNR and CDR2 is FQNEAQ (reference sequence). CDR3 size: 15 residues. The trim removed 4 bases at V and 0 bases at J, leaving 5 bases unmatched. This CDR3 is CASSSTGASSYEQYF. The CDR3 nucleotides are TGTGCCAGCAGCTCGACAGGGGCGAGCTCCTACGAGCAGTACTTC.

J is TRBJ2-1 and V is TRBV18; 9 nucleotides agree with TRBD2. This CDR3 contains 15 residues. The germline gives CDR1 KGHSH, CDR2 LQKENI. With 3 bases clipped from V and 6 bases from J, the junction kept 6 bases outside the gene matches. The CDR3 DNA sequence: TGTGCCAGCTCACCTTCTAGCGGGGCGGTCAATGAGCAGTTCTTC. This gives the protein CASSPSSGAVNEQFF.

The chain has TRBV20-1 and TRBJ1-1; D is undetermined. With 2 bases removed from V and 3 bases from J, the gap between germline ends came to 4 bases. The CDR3 is 11 amino acids. CDR1 and CDR2 (germline): DFQATT, SNEGSKA (reference sequence). CDR3 residues: CSARPYTEAFF. CDR3 nucleotides: TGCAGTGCTAGACCATACACTGAAGCTTTCTTT.

The gene calls are TRBV11-2 and TRBJ2-3; 8 bases align to TRBD2. This CDR3 has 13 residues. V lost 5 bases to trimming and J lost 6 bases; unmatched junction nucleotides: 4. CDR1 is SGHAT and CDR2 is FQNNGV in the germline V gene. The CDR3 region is CASSPTGGDTQYF. The CDR3 region has the DNA TGTGCCAGCAGCCCTACGGGGGGGGATACGCAGTATTTT.

V gene TRBV18 combines with J gene TRBJ1-3; D uncertain. V lost 5 bases, J lost 0 bases, and 14 bases lay in between. The CDR3 spans 16 residues. CDR1 KGHSH and CDR2 LQKENI come from the germline V gene. CDR3 in DNA: TGTGCCAGCTCATCAGTAAACACCGACTCTGGAAACACCATATATTTT. Its translation: CASSSVNTDSGNTIYF.

This rearrangement joins TRBV5-1 to TRBJ2-5; weak D call: TRBD1 (6 bases). V shed 0 bases and J shed 2 bases, with 8 bases lying between them. Germline CDR1 and CDR2: SGHRS and YFSETQ. This CDR3 comprises 14 residues. The CDR3 DNA is TGCGCCAGCAGCTTGGTGACAGGTCAAGAGACCCAGTACTTC. It translates to CASSLVTGQETQYF.

This chain connects TRBV2 to TRBJ1-2; TRBD1 is a possible D gene (6 bases). V was clipped by 8 bases and J by 1 base, with 23 bases between them. The CDR3 length is 17 residues. CDR1 and CDR2 from the germline V gene are SNHLY and FYNNEI. CDR3 coding DNA: TGTGCCAGCGCTGGTCCGGGACACAGGGACTATAACTATGGCTACACCTTC. It is translated as CASAGPGHRDYNYGYTF.

The V and J genes are TRBV7-5 and TRBJ2-7; no DNA check was done on the table's D call, TRBD1. TRBV7-5 is listed as a pseudogene. There are 18 residues in the CDR3. CDR3 sequence reads: CARSSEIGQGLTLYEQYF. The DNA of the CDR3 is TGTGCCAGAAGCTCAGAGATAGGACAGGGGTTAACCCTCTACGAGCAGTACTTC.

This clone appeared once. The rearrangement links TRBV11-2 to TRBJ2-1, with TRBD1 identical over 7 bases. The V and J ends lost 5 bases and 5 bases, in that order; junction bases with no gene match: 6. The CDR3 consists of 14 residues. Looked up from germline, CDR1 is SGHAT and CDR2 is FQNNGV. The CDR3 protein is CASSIYQGDNEQFF. In DNA, the CDR3 is TGTGCCAGCAGCATATATCAGGGGGACAATGAGCAGTTCTTC.

The V gene is TRBV6-5, the J gene TRBJ1-1; maybe TRBD1 (5 bases). V lost 1 base and J lost 0, with 9 bases in between. The CDR3 spans 15 residues. Germline CDR1 MNHEY, CDR2 SVGAGI. The CDR3 sequence: CASSYYGQLNTEAFF. CDR3 nucleotide sequence: TGTGCCAGCAGTTACTATGGACAACTGAACACTGAAGCTTTCTTT.

This chain connects TRBV6-5 to TRBJ1-1, with TRBD1 matching over 9 bases. The CDR3 has 15 residues. From germline, CDR1 is MNHEY and CDR2 SVGAGI. Unmatched junction bases numbered 13, after V lost 10 bases and J lost 4 bases. Here the CDR3 reads CAIRTGEIRSTEAFF. The CDR3 nucleotides read TGTGCCATCCGGACAGGGGAAATCAGGTCCACTGAAGCTTTCTTT.

This chain joins TRBV6-2 or TRBV6-3 and TRBJ1-5; 7 positions match TRBD1. Germline values: CDR1 MNHEY, CDR2 SVGEGT. The CDR3 runs to 14 residues. With V trimmed by 6 bases and J by 6 bases, 8 bases remained unmatched. The DNA of the CDR3 is TGTGCCAGCAGCCCCCGACAGGGAGCTCAGCCCCAGCATTTT. Its protein is CASSPRQGAQPQHF.

This clone was found once. This sequence joins TRBV5-1 and TRBJ2-3; D call uncertain. The germline gives CDR1 SGHRS, CDR2 YFSETQ. V was clipped by 4 bases and J by 0 bases, with 12 bases between them. The CDR3 sequence is 15 residues long. The CDR3 DNA is TGCGCCAGCAGCCTCGCCACCACTAGCACAGATACGCAGTATTTT. This codes for CASSLATTSTDTQYF.

This clone has a single count. V and J are TRBV5-1 and TRBJ2-2; weak D call: TRBD1 (5 bases). This CDR3 contains 16 residues. CDR1 SGHRS and CDR2 YFSETQ come from the germline V gene. V was trimmed by 4 bases and J by 0 bases, leaving 13 bases between them. The CDR3: CASSPPGISNTGELFF. As DNA, the CDR3 is TGCGCCAGCAGCCCCCCAGGGATATCGAACACCGGGGAGCTGTTTTTT.

The chain couples TRBV9 to TRBJ1-3; possible D gene TRBD1, 6 bases. Germline-derived CDR1 and CDR2 are SGDLS and YYNGEE. V dropped 3 bases and J dropped 2 bases, with 12 bases sitting between them. This CDR3 region has 15 residues. The CDR3 sequence is CASSAQGLTGNTIYF. CDR3 nucleotide sequence: TGTGCCAGCAGCGCACAGGGTCTCACTGGAAACACCATATATTTT.

The genes are TRBV23-1 and TRBJ2-2, with 11 bases fitting TRBD2. TRBV23-1 is an ORF, with its function uncertain. The CDR3 totals 17 residues. The V gene end was trimmed by 0 bases and the J gene end by 1 base; junction bases not matched to a gene: 1. The CDR3 sequence is CASSQSGTSGNTGELFF. The CDR3, as DNA: TGCGCCAGCAGTCAATCCGGGACTAGCGGGAACACCGGGGAGCTGTTTTTT.

The chain joins TRBV28 to TRBJ1-2; D is undetermined. Germline CDR1 is MDHEN and CDR2 is SYDVKM. Trimming removed 7 bases from V and 8 bases from J, with 11 bases in between. The CDR3 spans 11 residues. This CDR3 is CASTTLGGYTF. CDR3 DNA sequence: TGTGCCAGCACAACCCTCGGGGGCTACACCTTC.

On this clone itself: The DNA is left out, because the CDR3 cannot be placed on it with certainty; the CDR3 is given as TCRdb lists it. The V call is TRBV29-1, the J call TRBJ2-5; the listed D gene, TRBD2, was not tested against the DNA. The germline CDR1 and CDR2 sequences are SQVTM and ANQGSEA. The CDR3 is made up of 13 amino acids, end residues included. The chain's CDR3 is CSVASGTSAGGYF.

The rearrangement links TRBV15 to TRBJ1-2, with a possible D match to TRBD1 (5 bases). Germline loops: CDR1 LNHNV, CDR2 YYDKDF (reference sequence). V gave up 4 bases and J gave up 1 base, with 16 bases separating them. CDR3 length equals 16 residues. CDR3 protein: CATSKRETELNYGYTF. The CDR3 DNA sequence: TGTGCCACCAGCAAGAGAGAGACAGAGCTTAACTATGGCTACACCTTC.

J is TRBJ1-1 and V is TRBV14; D might be TRBD1 (6 bases). The CDR3 sequence is 14 residues long. Germline loops: CDR1 SGHDN, CDR2 FVKESK. V was shortened by 2 bases and J by 4 bases, with 11 bases between the two germline ends. The CDR3 region has the DNA TGTGCCAGCAGCCAACAACCAGGGGTCACTGAAGCTTTCTTT. This encodes CASSQQPGVTEAFF.

J is TRBJ1-1 and V is TRBV5-1; D ambiguous. Germline CDR1 and CDR2: SGHRS and YFSETQ. V lost 0 bases to trimming and J lost 2 bases, with 8 bases between them. This CDR3 contains 14 residues. CDR3 region: CASSLDSSNTEAFF. CDR3 nucleotide sequence: TGCGCCAGCAGCTTGGACAGTTCCAACACTGAAGCTTTCTTT.